The entry below gives a single T cell receptor beta chain sequence along with its context. The target antigen is unknown. CD45RA-negative memory and CD45RA+ naive subsets were split from the CD4+ cells. Libraries were prepared by immunoSEQ multiplex PCR; TCRdb keeps only in-frame clonotypes and omits some of them. The sample has around 2.3 million clones; almost 96% are singletons. This sample was taken from a study of shared clonotypes between healthy human individuals. V dropped 6 bases and J dropped 8 bases, with 13 bases sitting between them. Germline assignment: CDR1 SQVTM and CDR2 ANQGSEA. The CDR3 consists of 12 residues. Findings and limits, study-wide: In having few donors, the study represented limited genetic and exposure-history diversity.

This TCR was recovered from a man between 18 and 35 years old in good health. This chain joins TRBV29-1 and TRBJ1-4, with D possibly matching TRBD1 (5 bases). The sample taken for sequencing was naive CD4+ T cells sorted from blood. Sample subset: CD45RA+ positively selected. The CDR3 region is CSVAGTDEKLFF. CDR3 DNA sequence: TGCAGCGTAGCCGGGACGGACGAAAAACTGTTTTTT.